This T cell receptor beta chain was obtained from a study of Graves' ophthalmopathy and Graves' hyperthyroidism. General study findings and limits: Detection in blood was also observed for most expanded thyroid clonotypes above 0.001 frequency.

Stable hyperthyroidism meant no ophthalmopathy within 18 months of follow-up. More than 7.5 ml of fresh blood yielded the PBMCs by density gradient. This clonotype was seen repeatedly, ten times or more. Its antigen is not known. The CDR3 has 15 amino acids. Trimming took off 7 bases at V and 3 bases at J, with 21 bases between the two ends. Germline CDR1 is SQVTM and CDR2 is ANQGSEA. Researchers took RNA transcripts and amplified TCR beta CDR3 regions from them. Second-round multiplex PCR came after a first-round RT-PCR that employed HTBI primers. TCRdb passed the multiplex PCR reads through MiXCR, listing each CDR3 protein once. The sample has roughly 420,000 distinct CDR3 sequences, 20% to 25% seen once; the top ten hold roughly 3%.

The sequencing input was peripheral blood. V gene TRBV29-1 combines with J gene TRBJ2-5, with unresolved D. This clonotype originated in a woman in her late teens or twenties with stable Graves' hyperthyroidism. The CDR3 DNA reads TGCAGCGCCAATTACGGCTACATTGGAGAAGAGACCCAGTACTTC. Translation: CSANYGYIGEETQYF.